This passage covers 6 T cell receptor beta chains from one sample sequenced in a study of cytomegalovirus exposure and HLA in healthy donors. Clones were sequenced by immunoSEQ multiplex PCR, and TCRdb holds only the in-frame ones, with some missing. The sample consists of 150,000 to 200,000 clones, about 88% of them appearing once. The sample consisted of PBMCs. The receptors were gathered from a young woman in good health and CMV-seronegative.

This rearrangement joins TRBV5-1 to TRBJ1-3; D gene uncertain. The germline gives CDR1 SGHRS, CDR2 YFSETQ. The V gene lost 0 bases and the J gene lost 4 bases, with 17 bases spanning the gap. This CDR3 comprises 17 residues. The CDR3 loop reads CASSLAGVDGLGNTIYF. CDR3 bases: TGCGCCAGCAGCTTGGCCGGGGTCGACGGCTTGGGAAACACCATATATTTT. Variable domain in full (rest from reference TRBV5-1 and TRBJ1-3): KAGVTQTPRYLIKTRGQQVTLSCSPISGHRSVSWYQQTPGQGLQFLFEYFSETQRNKGNFPGRFSGRQFSNSRSEMNVSTLELGDSALYLCASSLAGVDGLGNTIYFGEGSWLTVV.

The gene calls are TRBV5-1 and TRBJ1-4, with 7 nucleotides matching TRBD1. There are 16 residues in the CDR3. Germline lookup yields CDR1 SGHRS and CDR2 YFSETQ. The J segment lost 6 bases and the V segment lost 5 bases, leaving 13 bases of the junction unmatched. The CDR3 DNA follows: TGCGCCAGCAGAACGACCGTTGGGGGACAGTATGAAAAACTGTTTTTT. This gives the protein CASRTTVGGQYEKLFF. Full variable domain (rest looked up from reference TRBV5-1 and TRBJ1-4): KAGVTQTPRYLIKTRGQQVTLSCSPISGHRSVSWYQQTPGQGLQFLFEYFSETQRNKGNFPGRFSGRQFSNSRSEMNVSTLELGDSALYLCASRTTVGGQYEKLFFGSGTQLSVL.

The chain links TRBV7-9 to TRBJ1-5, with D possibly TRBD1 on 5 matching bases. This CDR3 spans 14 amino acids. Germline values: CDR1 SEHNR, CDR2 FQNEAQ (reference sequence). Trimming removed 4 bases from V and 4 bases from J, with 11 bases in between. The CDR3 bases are TGTGCCAGCAGCTGGCAGGGTGGGAATCAGCCCCAGCATTTT. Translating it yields CASSWQGGNQPQHF.

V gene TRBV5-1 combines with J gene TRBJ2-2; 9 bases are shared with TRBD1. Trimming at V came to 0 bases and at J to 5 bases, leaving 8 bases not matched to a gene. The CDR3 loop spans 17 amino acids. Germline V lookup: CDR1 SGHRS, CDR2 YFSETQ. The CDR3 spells CASSLELGTGRTGELFF. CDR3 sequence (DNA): TGCGCCAGCAGCTTGGAACTTGGGACAGGGAGGACCGGGGAGCTGTTTTTT.

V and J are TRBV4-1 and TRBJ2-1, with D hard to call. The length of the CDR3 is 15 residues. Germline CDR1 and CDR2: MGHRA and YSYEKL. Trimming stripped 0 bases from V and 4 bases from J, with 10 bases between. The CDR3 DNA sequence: TGCGCCAGCAGCCAAGAACACAGATCTTACAATGAGCAGTTCTTC. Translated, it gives CASSQEHRSYNEQFF.

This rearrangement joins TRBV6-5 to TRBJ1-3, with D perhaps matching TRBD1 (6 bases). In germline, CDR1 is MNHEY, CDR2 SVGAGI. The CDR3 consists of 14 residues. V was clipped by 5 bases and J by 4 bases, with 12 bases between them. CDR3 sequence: CASSKQGHGNTIYF. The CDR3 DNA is TGTGCCAGCAGTAAACAGGGACACGGAAACACCATATATTTT.